The 24 T cell receptor beta chains below all came from one sample that was sequenced in a study of T cell responses to AZD1222 COVID-19 vaccine. Sequencing used immunoSEQ multiplex PCR; TCRdb keeps in-frame clones, though not all of them. The sample has 120,000 or so clones, roughly 90% seen once; the top ten hold around 10%. The sample here was peripheral blood, taken on day 0 of MenACWY control vaccination. All receptors come from an adult in good health.

This chain links TRBV3-1 (or the pseudogene TRBV3-2) with TRBJ1-6; D is unresolved. Germline V CDR1 and CDR2: LGHDT, YNNKEL (reference sequence). The V end was cut by 3 bases, the J end by 11 bases, with 8 bases between. This CDR3 is built from 12 residues. CDR3 in DNA: TGTGCCAGCAGCCACCGACAAGCACCCCTCCACTTT. Protein sequence: CASSHRQAPLHF.

The sample holds one count of this clone. The rearrangement uses TRBV2 and TRBJ1-2, with a weak D call TRBD1 (5 bases). The V gene lost 6 bases and the J gene lost 8 bases, with 13 bases spanning the gap. The CDR3 is made up of 12 amino acids. Germline CDR1 is SNHLY and CDR2 is FYNNEI. CDR3 loop: CASRAGAGGYTF. The DNA for the CDR3 is TGTGCCAGCAGGGCCGGGGCCGGGGGCTACACCTTC.

A few counts support this clone. The chain carries TRBV6-5 and TRBJ2-7, with a possible D match to TRBD2 (5 bases). CDR3 length equals 15 residues. Trimming stripped 0 bases from V and 3 bases from J, with 12 bases between. Looked up from germline, CDR1 is MNHEY and CDR2 is SVGAGI. As DNA, the CDR3 is TGTGCCAGCAGTTACTCGTCCGCGGGTATCTACGAGCAGTACTTC. It translates to CASSYSSAGIYEQYF.

The chain carries TRBV27 and TRBJ2-7; maybe TRBD1 (6 bases). Trimming took off 5 bases at V and 4 bases at J, with 12 bases between the two ends. Germline lookup yields CDR1 MNHEY and CDR2 SMNVEV (reference sequence). CDR3 length: 13 amino acids. CDR3 sequence reads: CASSTGLTYEQYF. The CDR3 nucleotides are TGTGCCAGCAGTACAGGGCTTACGTACGAGCAGTACTTC.

Written as DNA, the CDR3 is TGTGCCTGGAGTCACCGACTTGGGACTAGCGGGAGTTACGAGCAGTACTTC. Amino acids: CAWSHRLGTSGSYEQYF. The rearrangement joins TRBV30 to TRBJ2-7; 14 positions agree with TRBD2. CDR3 length: 17 residues. After removal of 2 bases from V and 4 bases from J, the junction contained 10 bases not matched to a gene. The germline V gene encodes CDR1 GTSNPN and CDR2 SVGIG (reference sequence).

This chain links TRBV30 with TRBJ2-5; D unclear. Per the germline V gene, CDR1 is GTSNPN and CDR2 is SVGIG (reference sequence). Trimming took off 3 bases at V and 4 bases at J, with 24 bases between the two ends. The CDR3 covers 17 residues. CDR3 sequence (DNA): TGTGCCTGGAGCCAGACTTATCAGGTGGGGTTAGGAGAGACCCAGTACTTC. This gives the protein CAWSQTYQVGLGETQYF.

The V and J genes are TRBV7-3 and TRBJ2-3; D gene ambiguous. The CDR3 spans 14 residues. CDR1 and CDR2 from the germline V gene are SGHTA and FQGTGA. Trimming shortened V by 0 bases and J by 4 bases, and 8 bases separated the two germline ends. CDR3 protein: CASSLTGGPDTQYF. CDR3 DNA sequence: TGTGCCAGCAGCTTAACCGGTGGACCAGATACGCAGTATTTT. The full variable domain, rest sourced from reference TRBV7-3 and TRBJ2-3, is GAGVSQTPSNKVTEKGKYVELRCDPISGHTALYWYRQSLGQGPEFLIYFQGTGAADDSGLPNDRFFAVRPEGSVSTLKIQRTERGDSAVYLCASSLTGGPDTQYFGPGTRLTVL.

This chain connects TRBV3-1 (or the pseudogene TRBV3-2) to TRBJ2-7, with 9 positions matching TRBD2. Per the germline V gene, CDR1 is LGHDT and CDR2 is YNNKEL (reference sequence). CDR3 length: 18 amino acids. The V and J ends lost 0 bases and 0 bases, in that order; junction bases with no gene match: 9. CDR3 amino acids: CASSQDAGGDTNSYEQYF. The CDR3 coding sequence is TGTGCCAGCAGCCAAGATGCGGGGGGGGACACCAACTCCTACGAGCAGTACTTC.

The chain carries TRBV27 and TRBJ1-6; a possible D gene is TRBD1 (5 bases). CDR1 is MNHEY, CDR2 SMNVEV, per germline (reference sequence). This CDR3 is built from 14 residues. The V end was cut by 2 bases, the J end by 6 bases, with 8 bases between. The CDR3 nucleotides read TGTGCCAGCAGTTTACGGGGGATTAATTCACCCCTCCACTTT. Translated, it gives CASSLRGINSPLHF.

V and J are TRBV5-6 and TRBJ2-7; D is ambiguous. Germline CDR1 reads SGHDT; CDR2 reads YYEEEE. V gave up 2 bases and J gave up 3 bases, with 9 bases separating them. The CDR3 covers 13 residues. CDR3 in DNA: TGTGCCAGCAGCTTTTTAGTTCTCTACGAGCAGTACTTC. It codes for CASSFLVLYEQYF.

This chain links TRBV12-3 or TRBV12-4 with TRBJ1-2; weak D call: TRBD1 (6 bases). The CDR3 spans 13 residues. The V and J ends lost 3 bases and 7 bases respectively, with 12 bases between them. Here the CDR3 reads CASSLRGASGYTF. Here the CDR3 DNA reads TGTGCCAGCAGTTTGCGGGGGGCAAGTGGCTACACCTTC.

The rearrangement uses TRBV29-1 and TRBJ2-1; 10 bases map to TRBD2. Germline V gene data show CDR1 as SQVTM and CDR2 as ANQGSEA. The V gene end was trimmed by 6 bases and the J gene end by 5 bases; junction bases not matched to a gene: 7. The CDR3 runs to 14 residues. CDR3 sequence: CSVYTSGANNEQFF. DNA for the CDR3: TGCAGCGTATACACTAGCGGGGCGAACAATGAGCAGTTCTTC.

The gene calls are TRBV13 and TRBJ2-7; D gene uncertain. Germline lookup yields CDR1 PRHDT and CDR2 FYEKMQ (reference sequence). The CDR3 totals 13 residues. Trimming removed 5 bases at V and 2 bases at J, with 10 bases between. DNA of the CDR3: TGTGCCAGCAGCAGTGGGCTTACCTACGAGCAGTACTTC. Its protein is CASSSGLTYEQYF.

This clone was counted once. The chain employs TRBV2 and TRBJ2-7, with D possibly TRBD2 on 5 matching bases. This CDR3 region has 12 residues. CDR1 is SNHLY, CDR2 FYNNEI, per germline. The V gene lost 10 bases and the J gene lost 2 bases, with 12 bases spanning the gap. The CDR3 DNA is TGTGCCACCTCGGAGGAAGCCTACGAGCAGTACTTC. This sequence encodes CATSEEAYEQYF.

This chain connects TRBV19 to TRBJ1-5, with D unresolved. The CDR3 has 12 amino acids. Germline CDR1 and CDR2: LNHDA and SQIVND (reference sequence). V was cut by 3 bases and J by 5 bases, with 5 bases left in between. The CDR3 reads CASSMKYQPQHF. Here the CDR3 DNA reads TGTGCCAGTAGTATGAAGTATCAGCCCCAGCATTTT.

The chain has TRBV30 and TRBJ1-6; D perhaps matches TRBD1 (6 bases). The CDR3 consists of 14 residues. The germline V and J ends were trimmed by 4 bases and 7 bases, with 14 bases remaining between them. CDR1 and CDR2 from the germline V gene are GTSNPN and SVGIG (reference sequence). The CDR3 nucleotides are TGTGCCTGGAAAAAGGGGACACGGAATTCACCCCTCCACTTT. Translation: CAWKKGTRNSPLHF. Looking up the rest from reference TRBV30 and TRBJ1-6 gives the full variable domain: SQTIHQWPATLVQPVGSPLSLECTVEGTSNPNLYWYRQAAGRGLQLLFYSVGIGQISSEVPQNLSASRPQDRQFILSSKKLLLSDSGFYLCAWKKGTRNSPLHFGNGTRLTVT.

Only one count was recorded for this clone. The genes are TRBV4-1 and TRBJ2-2; 7 bases fit TRBD2. The CDR3 length is 14 residues. The V gene's germline CDR1 is MGHRA and CDR2 YSYEKL. V lost 1 base to trimming and J lost 7 bases; unmatched junction nucleotides: 3. The CDR3 loop is CASSQAGEGGELFF. The CDR3 DNA reads TGCGCCAGCAGCCAAGCTGGGGAGGGCGGGGAGCTGTTTTTT.

This chain joins TRBV5-1 and TRBJ2-1; 8 bases are shared with TRBD2. The CDR3 contains 15 residues. Per the germline V gene, CDR1 is SGHRS and CDR2 is YFSETQ. V was pared by 1 base and J by 2 bases, with 2 bases of the junction left unmatched. This chain's CDR3 is CASSLQAGAYNEQFF. CDR3 nucleotide sequence: TGCGCCAGCAGCTTGCAAGCGGGAGCCTACAATGAGCAGTTCTTC.

The chain employs TRBV5-4 and TRBJ2-7, with 7 bases lining up with TRBD1. In germline, CDR1 is SGHNT, CDR2 YYREEE (reference sequence). V lost 4 bases, J lost 3 bases, and 4 bases stayed unmatched. The CDR3 contains 13 residues. The CDR3 is CASSPGQYYEQYF. The CDR3 DNA follows: TGTGCCAGCAGCCCGGGACAGTACTACGAGCAGTACTTC.

J is TRBJ1-5 and V is TRBV6-6; the D is unclear. The CDR3 loop spans 15 amino acids. Per the germline V gene, CDR1 is MNHNY and CDR2 is SVGAGI (reference sequence). V lost 3 bases and J 2 bases, leaving 11 bases between the germline ends. The CDR3 sequence: CASSYRERGNQPQHF. The CDR3 region has the DNA TGTGCCAGCAGTTATCGGGAGAGGGGCAATCAGCCCCAGCATTTT.

The J gene is TRBJ1-5, the V gene TRBV5-6; D is unresolved. The germline V gene has CDR1 SGHDT and CDR2 YYEEEE. V was clipped by 2 bases and J by 1 base, with 10 bases between them. CDR3 length equals 15 residues. The CDR3 loop reads CASSFGSISNQPQHF. DNA of the CDR3: TGTGCCAGCAGCTTCGGTTCGATAAGCAATCAGCCCCAGCATTTT.

The genes are TRBV12-3 or TRBV12-4 and TRBJ1-2; D might be TRBD1 (5 bases). The CDR3 loop spans 12 amino acids. Deletions cut 5 bases from V and 8 bases from J, with 12 bases between. CDR3 protein: CASSPDSGGYTF. For the CDR3, the DNA is TGTGCCAGCAGTCCCGACAGTGGAGGCTACACCTTC.

This clone was seen only a few times. The rearrangement uses TRBV9 and TRBJ1-5, with TRBD1 identical over 7 bases. The CDR3 loop spans 14 amino acids. Germline V CDR1 and CDR2: SGDLS, YYNGEE. V was pared by 4 bases and J by 4 bases, with 5 bases of the junction left unmatched. This chain's CDR3 is CASSLTGSNQPQHF. In DNA, the CDR3 is TGTGCCAGCAGCCTGACAGGGTCTAATCAGCCCCAGCATTTT.

The chain links TRBV3-1 (or the pseudogene TRBV3-2) to TRBJ1-5; TRBD1 aligns across 7 bases. The CDR3 totals 14 residues. The trim removed 3 bases at V and 9 bases at J, leaving 8 bases unmatched. Germline CDR1 is LGHDT and CDR2 is YNNKEL (reference sequence). CDR3 region: CASSQNTGARPQHF. As DNA, the CDR3 is TGTGCCAGCAGCCAGAACACAGGGGCCAGGCCCCAGCATTTT.